The 18 T cell receptor beta chains below all came from one sample that was sequenced in a study of cytotoxic CD8 clonotypes in ibrutinib-treated CLL (dated by TCRdb to the early 2020s). Sample time point, as interpreted from the label and publication: approximately eleven months on ibrutinib. The library was built by means of the immunoSEQ multiplex PCR assay. Imported from immuneACCESS, the table was reduced by TCRdb to in-frame sequences with V and J called. These copies leave out some clones; in studies compared against another copy, an unresolved V gene accounts for under half, and the cause of the remainder is not known. The sample table lists approximately 140,000 clones, around 77% of them with a count of one. Under 35% of the sample belongs to the ten largest clones. Sequencing used PBMCs, obtained after 12 months of ibrutinib treatment. These receptors were collected from a human donor with chronic lymphocytic leukemia.

The V call is TRBV5-6, the J call TRBJ2-2, with D possibly being TRBD1 or TRBD2 (5 bases each). The CDR3 has 15 residues. The V end was cut by 2 bases, the J end by 7 bases, with 15 bases between. CDR1 and CDR2 from the germline V gene are SGHDT and YYEEEE. CDR3 in DNA: TGTGCCAGCAGCTTCTGGAAGGGGACGATCGGGGAGCTGTTTTTT. Translated: CASSFWKGTIGELFF.

This clone was seen a handful of times. This chain uses TRBV5-1 with TRBJ1-3, with no clear D. The germline V and J ends were trimmed by 0 bases and 4 bases, with 8 bases remaining between them. Germline CDR1 is SGHRS and CDR2 is YFSETQ. The CDR3 has 14 residues. CDR3 nucleotides: TGCGCCAGCAGCTTGGCGGGGTACGGAAACACCATATATTTT. Residues: CASSLAGYGNTIYF.

This clone was picked up a small number of times. The V gene is TRBV2, the J gene TRBJ2-3, with TRBD1 matching 8 bases. The CDR3 extends over 15 amino acids. J lost 8 bases, V lost 3 bases, and 10 bases had no gene match. The germline V gene encodes CDR1 SNHLY and CDR2 FYNNEI. The CDR3 coding sequence is TGTGCCAGCAGTGACAGGGGGCTTTTCTCCGGTACGCAGTATTTT. Its protein is CASSDRGLFSGTQYF. The complete variable domain, with remaining parts taken from reference TRBV2 and TRBJ2-3, reads EPEVTQTPSHQVTQMGQEVILRCVPISNHLYFYWYRQILGQKVEFLVSFYNNEISEKSEIFDDQFSVERPDGSNFTLKIRSTKLEDSAMYFCASSDRGLFSGTQYFGPGTRLTVL.

The J gene is TRBJ2-5, the V gene TRBV30; 10 nucleotides agree with TRBD2. The V gene's germline CDR1 is GTSNPN and CDR2 SVGIG (reference sequence). The CDR3 runs to 15 residues. J lost 5 bases, V lost 5 bases, and 11 bases had no gene match. The DNA for the CDR3 is TGTGCCTGGTCAAAGATAGCGGGGGGCCGGGAGACCCAGTACTTC. Translating gives CAWSKIAGGRETQYF.

The CDR3 protein is CASSLSIPDTGELFF. CDR3 nucleotide sequence: TGTGCCAGCAGCTTATCGATACCAGACACCGGGGAGCTGTTTTTT. The V call is TRBV11-2, the J call TRBJ2-2; D not resolved. CDR1 is SGHAT and CDR2 is FQNNGV in the germline V gene. This CDR3 region has 15 residues. The germline V and J ends were trimmed by 2 bases and 3 bases, with 10 bases remaining between them. The variable domain in full, with the rest retrieved from reference TRBV11-2 and TRBJ2-2, is EAGVAQSPRYKIIEKRQSVAFWCNPISGHATLYWYQQILGQGPKLLIQFQNNGVVDDSQLPKDRFSAERLKGVDSTLKIQPAKLEDSAVYLCASSLSIPDTGELFFGEGSRLTVL.

CDR3 nucleotide sequence: TGTGCCAGCAGCTTAAAACTAGCGGGAGGGCCTTACAATGAGCAGTTCTTC. It is translated as CASSLKLAGGPYNEQFF. This chain uses TRBV7-3 with TRBJ2-1; 13 nucleotides agree with TRBD2. The V and J ends lost 1 base and 4 bases, in that order; junction bases with no gene match: 4. Germline V CDR1 and CDR2: SGHTA, FQGTGA. The CDR3 is 17 amino acids.

J is TRBJ1-4 and V is TRBV21-1; the D call TRBD1 from the table was never checked on the DNA. TRBV21-1 is an annotated pseudogene. CDR3 length: 14 residues. CDR3 in DNA: TGTGCCAGGCCGGGACACGGGGTGTGTGAAAAACTGTTTTTT. It specifies CARPGHGVCEKLFF.

V gene TRBV18 combines with J gene TRBJ1-4; D uncertain. V gave up 6 bases and J gave up 0 bases, with 20 bases separating them. Germline assignment: CDR1 KGHSH and CDR2 LQKENI. The CDR3 loop spans 18 amino acids. In DNA form, the CDR3 reads TGTGCCAGCTCCGACCAAGAGCCCAGGCATGCAACTAATGAAAAACTGTTTTTT. It yields the protein CASSDQEPRHATNEKLFF.

The V call is TRBV5-1, the J call TRBJ2-7; 7 bases agree with TRBD2. Per germline, CDR1 SGHRS and CDR2 YFSETQ. The V and J ends lost 3 bases and 6 bases, in that order; junction bases with no gene match: 0. The CDR3 covers 11 residues. The CDR3 is CASSSGGEQYF. CDR3 nucleotides: TGCGCCAGCAGCTCGGGAGGCGAGCAGTACTTC.

Details on this clone: The sample holds other DNA sequences that translate to the same CDR3. V usage is TRBV7-9 and J usage is TRBJ1-3, with D maybe TRBD1 (5 bases). CDR3 length: 15 amino acids. V lost 5 bases and J lost 5, with 16 bases in between. Germline CDR1 reads SEHNR; CDR2 reads FQNEAQ (reference sequence). CDR3 region: CASSPAGTQRNTIYF. In nucleotides, the CDR3 is TGTGCCAGCAGCCCAGCCGGGACTCAGAGAAACACCATATATTTT.

The chain links TRBV7-9 to TRBJ2-7; D perhaps matches TRBD2 (6 bases). Per the germline V gene, CDR1 is SEHNR and CDR2 is FQNEAQ (reference sequence). CDR3 length: 14 amino acids. V was pared by 1 base and J by 2 bases, with 9 bases between. CDR3 bases: TGTGCCAGCAGCTTAGGCGGGGTCCCCTACGAGCAGTACTTC. It translates to CASSLGGVPYEQYF.

The chain employs TRBV5-5 and TRBJ2-7; D perhaps matches TRBD1 (5 bases). The germline V and J ends were trimmed by 2 bases and 4 bases, with 22 bases remaining between them. The CDR3 totals 17 residues. Looked up from germline, CDR1 is SGHKS and CDR2 is YYEKEE (reference sequence). CDR3 nucleotides: TGTGCCAGCAGCTTACATGACAGTCACTATCTACCTTACGAGCAGTACTTC. Translation: CASSLHDSHYLPYEQYF.

Turning to this clone: Relative to the germline gene, one junction end is altered; a read error may explain this. This sequence joins TRBV9 and TRBJ2-7; TRBD2 is a possible D gene (6 bases). The CDR3 extends over 11 amino acids. From germline, CDR1 is SGDLS and CDR2 YYNGEE. CDR3 DNA sequence: TGTACCAGCTTGGGAGGAGGCGAGCAGTACTTC. Its protein is CTSLGGGEQYF.

The chain has TRBV19 and TRBJ2-5; D is perhaps TRBD1 or TRBD2 (5 bases each). CDR1 is LNHDA and CDR2 is SQIVND in the germline V gene (reference sequence). CDR3 length: 14 amino acids. The ends were cut back, 1 base at V and 1 base at J, with 7 bases in the middle. The CDR3 region has the DNA TGTGCCAGTAGTATAGGGGGGTTCCAAGAGACCCAGTACTTC. It yields the protein CASSIGGFQETQYF.

The chain combines TRBV2 with TRBJ1-4, with D possibly being TRBD1 (6 bases). Germline V CDR1 and CDR2: SNHLY, FYNNEI. The V end lost 4 bases, the J end lost 8 bases, and 20 bases lay between the germline ends. The CDR3 extends over 16 amino acids. The CDR3 nucleotides read TGTGCCAGCAGTGCGTCTAACCACAGGGCTGGGGAAAAACTGTTTTTT. Protein product: CASSASNHRAGEKLFF.

The chain links TRBV7-9 to TRBJ1-3; D gene ambiguous. Germline V lookup: CDR1 SEHNR, CDR2 FQNEAQ (reference sequence). Trimming shortened V by 1 base and J by 11 bases, and 9 bases separated the two germline ends. This CDR3 comprises 12 residues. In DNA form, the CDR3 reads TGTGCCAGCAGCTTAGTGGCAGAACCCATATATTTT. Translation gives CASSLVAEPIYF.

The CDR3 loop reads CASSLEGIGTGELFF. DNA for the CDR3: TGTGCCAGCAGCTTAGAGGGCATAGGGACCGGGGAGCTGTTTTTT. The chain carries TRBV7-2 and TRBJ2-2; D is unclear. Trimming left V 1 base short and J 5 bases short, with 11 bases between. CDR1 and CDR2 (germline): SGHTA, FQGNSA. The CDR3 loop spans 15 amino acids. The full variable domain, its missing parts supplied by reference TRBV7-2 and TRBJ2-2, is GAGVSQSPSNKVTEKGKDVELRCDPISGHTALYWYRQSLGQGLEFLIYFQGNSAPDKSGLPSDRFSAERTGGSVSTLTIQRTQQEDSAVYLCASSLEGIGTGELFFGEGSRLTVL.

Concerning this clone itself: The same CDR3 can be traced to other DNA sequences in this sample. The V call is TRBV13, the J call TRBJ2-7; D is tentatively TRBD1 or TRBD2 (5 bases each). This CDR3 is 12 amino acids long. CDR1 is PRHDT, CDR2 FYEKMQ, per germline (reference sequence). The V gene lost 5 bases and the J gene lost 4 bases, with 9 bases spanning the gap. For the CDR3, the DNA is TGTGCCAGCAGCCTTGGGGGTTACGAGCAGTACTTC. As protein: CASSLGGYEQYF.